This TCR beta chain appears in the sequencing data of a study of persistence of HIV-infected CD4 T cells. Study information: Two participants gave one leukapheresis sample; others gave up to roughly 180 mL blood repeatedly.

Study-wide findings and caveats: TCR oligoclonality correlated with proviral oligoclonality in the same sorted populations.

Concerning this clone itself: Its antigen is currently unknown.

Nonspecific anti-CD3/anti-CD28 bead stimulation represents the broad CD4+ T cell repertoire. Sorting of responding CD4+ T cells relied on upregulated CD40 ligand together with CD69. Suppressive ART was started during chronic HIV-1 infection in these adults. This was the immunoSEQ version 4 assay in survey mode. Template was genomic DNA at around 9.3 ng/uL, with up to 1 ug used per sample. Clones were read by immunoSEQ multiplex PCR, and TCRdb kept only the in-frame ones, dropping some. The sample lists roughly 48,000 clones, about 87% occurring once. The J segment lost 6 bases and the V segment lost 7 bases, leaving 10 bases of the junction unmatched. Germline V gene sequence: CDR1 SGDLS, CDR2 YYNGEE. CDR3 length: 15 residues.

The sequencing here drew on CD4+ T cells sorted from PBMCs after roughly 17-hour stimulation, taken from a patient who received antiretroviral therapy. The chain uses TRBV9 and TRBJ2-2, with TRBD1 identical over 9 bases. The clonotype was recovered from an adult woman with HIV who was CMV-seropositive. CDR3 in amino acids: CASGSTGGAPGELFF. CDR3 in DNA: TGTGCCAGCGGCTCAACAGGGGGCGCGCCCGGGGAGCTGTTTTTT.